These 2 T cell receptor beta chains were sequenced from one sample in a study of Ad26.COV2.S vaccination and SARS-CoV-2 variants. This sample's treatment: 19 received Ad26.COV2.S at low or high dose, single or two shots; roughly five received placebo; per-sample allocation not given. Day 63 following the first vaccine or placebo injection was when the samples were taken. The data were produced by immunoSEQ multiplex PCR, yet TCRdb's version contains in-frame clones alone and is incomplete. The data contain 400,000 to 500,000 clones, roughly 90% of them singletons. This specimen consisted of peripheral blood, obtained in a trial of Ad26.COV2.S vaccine versus placebo. These receptors were collected from a person aged 18-65 years who received the Ad26.COV2.S COVID-19 vaccine or a placebo.

The genes are TRBV6-5 and TRBJ2-5; D uncertain. CDR1 MNHEY and CDR2 SVGAGI come from the germline V gene. The V gene lost 6 bases and the J gene lost 6 bases, with 11 bases spanning the gap. This CDR3 contains 12 residues. CDR3 sequence: CASRINWQTQYF. The CDR3 DNA sequence: TGTGCCAGCAGAATAAACTGGCAGACCCAGTACTTC.

The chain is built from TRBV6-4 and TRBJ1-1; D is unresolved. The CDR3 loop spans 14 amino acids. Germline V CDR1 and CDR2: MRHNA, SNTAGT. Trimming removed 4 bases at V and 4 bases at J, with 13 bases between. This CDR3 is CASSVDGEATEAFF. The DNA of the CDR3 is TGTGCCAGCAGTGTCGACGGGGAGGCCACTGAAGCTTTCTTT.